This paragraph reports one T cell receptor (beta chain). Patients from Seattle were sampled longitudinally, starting during active infection. Authors' processing steps: Counts of nucleated cells, estimated from reference gene primer amplification, were obtained. Profiling relied on immunoSEQ multiplex PCR, and the TCRdb table lists in-frame clones only, not all of them. The V and J calls and clone size come from that table; D and trimming were worked out from the DNA. The sample includes a few hundred thousand clones, roughly 90% of them seen just once. This record comes from a study of blood T cell repertoires in COVID-19. In the study overall: Acute and convalescent COVID-19 samples came from the United States, Italy and Spain.

V lost 5 bases to trimming and J lost 2 bases; unmatched junction nucleotides: 8. CDR3 length equals 17 residues. Per the germline V gene, CDR1 is LNHDA and CDR2 is SQIVND (reference sequence). The sequence was collected from a woman aged 25 to 39 with COVID-19, enrolled during active disease. The gene calls are TRBV19 and TRBJ2-3, with 12 bases lining up with TRBD2. The material sequenced was peripheral blood. The CDR3 DNA is TGTGCCAGTAGTCCTCCCGGACTAGCGGGACTCACAGATACGCAGTATTTT. It yields the protein CASSPPGLAGLTDTQYF.